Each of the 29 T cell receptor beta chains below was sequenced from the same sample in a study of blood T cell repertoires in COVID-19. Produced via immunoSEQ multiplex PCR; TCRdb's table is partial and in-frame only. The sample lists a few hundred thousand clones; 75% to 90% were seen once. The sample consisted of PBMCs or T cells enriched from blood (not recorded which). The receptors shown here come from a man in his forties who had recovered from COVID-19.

Here the CDR3 reads CAIRGLAMNTEAFF. The DNA of the CDR3 is TGTGCCATCAGGGGACTTGCAATGAACACTGAAGCTTTCTTT. This chain connects TRBV10-3 to TRBJ1-1; D is perhaps TRBD1 (5 bases). V gave up 6 bases and J gave up 0 bases, with 11 bases separating them. The germline V gene encodes CDR1 ENHRY and CDR2 SYGVKD. The CDR3 is 14 residues long.

This chain's CDR3 is CASSLPGGGEQYF. The DNA of the CDR3 is TGCGCCAGCAGTTTACCAGGGGGTGGCGAGCAGTACTTC. The genes are TRBV10-2 and TRBJ2-7, with TRBD1 identical over 7 bases. This CDR3 has 13 amino acids. The germline CDR1 and CDR2 sequences are WSHSY and SAAADI. V lost 5 bases, J lost 6 bases, and 7 bases stayed unmatched.

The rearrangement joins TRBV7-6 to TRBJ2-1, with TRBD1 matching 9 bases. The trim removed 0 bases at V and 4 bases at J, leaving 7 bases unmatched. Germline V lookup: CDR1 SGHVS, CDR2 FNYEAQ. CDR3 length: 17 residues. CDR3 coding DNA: TGTGCCAGCAGCTTAGCGCTCTCGGGACAGGGTTACAATGAGCAGTTCTTC. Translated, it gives CASSLALSGQGYNEQFF. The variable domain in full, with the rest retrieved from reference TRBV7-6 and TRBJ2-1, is GAGVSQSPRYKVTKRGQDVALRCDPISGHVSLYWYRQALGQGPEFLTYFNYEAQQDKSGLPNDRFSAERPEGSISTLTIQRTEQRDSAMYRCASSLALSGQGYNEQFFGPGTRLTVL.

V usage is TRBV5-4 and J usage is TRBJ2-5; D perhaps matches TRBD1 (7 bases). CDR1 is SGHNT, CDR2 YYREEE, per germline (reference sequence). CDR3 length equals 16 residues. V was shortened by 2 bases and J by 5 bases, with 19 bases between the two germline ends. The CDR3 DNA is TGTGCCAGCAGCTTAGTTCCCAGGGGGGAGAGGGAGACCCAGTACTTC. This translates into CASSLVPRGERETQYF.

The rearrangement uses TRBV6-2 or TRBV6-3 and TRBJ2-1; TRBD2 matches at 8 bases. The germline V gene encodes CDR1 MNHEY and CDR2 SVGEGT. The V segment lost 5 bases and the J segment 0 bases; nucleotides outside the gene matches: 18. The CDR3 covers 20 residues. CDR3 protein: CASSRENSAGASSSYNEQFF. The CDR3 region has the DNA TGTGCCAGCAGTAGAGAGAACTCAGCGGGAGCGTCGAGCTCCTACAATGAGCAGTTCTTC.

The CDR3 reads CASSLGLSYEQYF. As DNA, the CDR3 is TGTGCCAGCAGTTTAGGACTGTCCTACGAGCAGTACTTC. V usage is TRBV12-3 or TRBV12-4 and J usage is TRBJ2-7; unclear D gene. Trimming took off 1 base at V and 1 base at J, with 5 bases between the two ends. The CDR3 extends over 13 amino acids.

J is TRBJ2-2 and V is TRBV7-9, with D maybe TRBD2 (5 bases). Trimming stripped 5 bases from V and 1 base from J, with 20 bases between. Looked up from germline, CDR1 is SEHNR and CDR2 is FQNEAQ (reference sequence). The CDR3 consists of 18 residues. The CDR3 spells CASSPRSLKAVNTGELFF. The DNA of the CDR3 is TGTGCCAGCAGCCCCCGCTCTCTTAAAGCGGTGAACACCGGGGAGCTGTTTTTT. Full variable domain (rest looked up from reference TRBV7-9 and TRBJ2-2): DTGVSQNPRHKITKRGQNVTFRCDPISEHNRLYWYRQTLGQGPEFLTYFQNEAQLEKSRLLSDRFSAERPKGSFSTLEIQRTEQGDSAMYLCASSPRSLKAVNTGELFFGEGSRLTVL.

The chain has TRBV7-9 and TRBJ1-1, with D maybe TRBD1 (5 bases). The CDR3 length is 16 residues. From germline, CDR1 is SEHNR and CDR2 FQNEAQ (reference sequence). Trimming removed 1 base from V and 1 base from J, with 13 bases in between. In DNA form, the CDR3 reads TGTGCCAGCAGCTTAGTTGGGGGGGTGGAGAACACTGAAGCTTTCTTT. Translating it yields CASSLVGGVENTEAFF.

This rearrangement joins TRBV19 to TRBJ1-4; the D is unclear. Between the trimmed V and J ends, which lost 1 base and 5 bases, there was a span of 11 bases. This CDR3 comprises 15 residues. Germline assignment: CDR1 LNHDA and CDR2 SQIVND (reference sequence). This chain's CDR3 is CASSIAPLLNEKLFF. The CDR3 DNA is TGTGCCAGTAGTATAGCTCCTTTGTTGAATGAAAAACTGTTTTTT.

This CDR3 is CASTSHGRGTDNTGELFF. The CDR3 DNA sequence: TGTGCCAGTACATCCCACGGCAGGGGAACAGATAACACCGGGGAGCTGTTTTTT. The V and J genes are TRBV19 and TRBJ2-2; D may be TRBD1 (6 bases). Germline V gene data show CDR1 as LNHDA and CDR2 as SQIVND (reference sequence). The CDR3 contains 18 residues. V shed 7 bases and J shed 2 bases, with 23 bases lying between them.

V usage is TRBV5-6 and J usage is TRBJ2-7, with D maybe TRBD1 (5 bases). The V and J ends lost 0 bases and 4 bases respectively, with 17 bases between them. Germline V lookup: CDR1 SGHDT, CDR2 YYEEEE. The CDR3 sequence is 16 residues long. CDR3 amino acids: CASSLVVQGNGYEQYF. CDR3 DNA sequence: TGTGCCAGCAGCTTGGTCGTTCAGGGAAATGGTTACGAGCAGTACTTC.

CDR3 bases: TGTGCCACCAGTGATTTACAGGGATATGAGCAGTTCTTC. Translation gives CATSDLQGYEQFF. The J gene is TRBJ2-1, the V gene TRBV24-1; perhaps TRBD1 as D (6 bases). This CDR3 contains 13 residues. V shed 1 base and J shed 8 bases, with 8 bases lying between them. Germline CDR1 is KGHDR and CDR2 is SFDVKD.

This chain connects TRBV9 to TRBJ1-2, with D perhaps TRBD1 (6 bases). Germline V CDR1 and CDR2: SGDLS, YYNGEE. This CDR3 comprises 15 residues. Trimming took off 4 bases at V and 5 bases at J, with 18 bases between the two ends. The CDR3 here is CASSSTDRLKYGYTF. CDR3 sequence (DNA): TGTGCCAGCAGCTCGACCGACAGGTTAAAGTATGGCTACACCTTC.

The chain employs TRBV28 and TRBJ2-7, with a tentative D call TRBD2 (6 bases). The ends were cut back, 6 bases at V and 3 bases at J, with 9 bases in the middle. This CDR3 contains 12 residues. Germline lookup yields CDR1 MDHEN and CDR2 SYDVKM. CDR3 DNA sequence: TGTGCCAGCAGCAGCGGGTACTACGAGCAGTACTTC. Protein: CASSSGYYEQYF.

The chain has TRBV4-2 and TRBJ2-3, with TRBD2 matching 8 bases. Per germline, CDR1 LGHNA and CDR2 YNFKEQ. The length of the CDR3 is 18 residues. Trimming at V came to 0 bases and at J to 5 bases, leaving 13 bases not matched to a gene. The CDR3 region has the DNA TGTGCCAGCAGCCAAGAACCGGGGAGCGGGAGTGCGAGAGATACGCAGTATTTT. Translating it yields CASSQEPGSGSARDTQYF.

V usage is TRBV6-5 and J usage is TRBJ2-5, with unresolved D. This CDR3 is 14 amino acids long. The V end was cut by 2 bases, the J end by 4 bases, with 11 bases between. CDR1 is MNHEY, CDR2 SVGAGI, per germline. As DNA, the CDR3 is TGTGCCAGCAGTTACGGGCAGGTCGGAGAGACCCAGTACTTC. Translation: CASSYGQVGETQYF.

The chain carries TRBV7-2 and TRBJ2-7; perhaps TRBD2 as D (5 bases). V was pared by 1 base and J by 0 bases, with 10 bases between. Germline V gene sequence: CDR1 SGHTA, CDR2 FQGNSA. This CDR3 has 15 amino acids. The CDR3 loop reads CASSLVSGTSYEQYF. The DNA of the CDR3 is TGTGCCAGCAGCTTAGTGAGCGGAACCTCCTACGAGCAGTACTTC.

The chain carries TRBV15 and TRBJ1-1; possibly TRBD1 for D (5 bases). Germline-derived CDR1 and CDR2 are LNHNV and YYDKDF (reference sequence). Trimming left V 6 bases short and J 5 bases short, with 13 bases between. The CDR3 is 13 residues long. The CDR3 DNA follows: TGTGCCACCAGGGGACTGAGTTGGACTGAAGCTTTCTTT. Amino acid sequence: CATRGLSWTEAFF. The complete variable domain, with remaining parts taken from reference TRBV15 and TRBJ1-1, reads DAMVIQNPRYQVTQFGKPVTLSCSQTLNHNVMYWYQQKSSQAPKLLFHYYDKDFNNEADTPDNFQSRRPNTSFCFLDIRSPGLGDTAMYLCATRGLSWTEAFFGQGTRLTVV.

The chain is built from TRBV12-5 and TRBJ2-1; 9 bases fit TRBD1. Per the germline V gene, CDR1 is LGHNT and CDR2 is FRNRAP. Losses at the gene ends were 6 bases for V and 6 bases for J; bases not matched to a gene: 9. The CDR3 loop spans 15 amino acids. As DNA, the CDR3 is TGTGCTAGTGGGCCGGGACAGGGATCCGGCAATGAGCAGTTCTTC. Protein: CASGPGQGSGNEQFF.

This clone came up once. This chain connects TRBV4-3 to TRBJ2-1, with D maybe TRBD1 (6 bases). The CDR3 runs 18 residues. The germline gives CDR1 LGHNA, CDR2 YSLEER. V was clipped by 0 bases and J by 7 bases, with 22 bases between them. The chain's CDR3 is CASSQDRNTGLSMNEQFF. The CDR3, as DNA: TGCGCCAGCAGCCAAGATCGGAATACAGGGCTTTCTATGAATGAGCAGTTCTTC.

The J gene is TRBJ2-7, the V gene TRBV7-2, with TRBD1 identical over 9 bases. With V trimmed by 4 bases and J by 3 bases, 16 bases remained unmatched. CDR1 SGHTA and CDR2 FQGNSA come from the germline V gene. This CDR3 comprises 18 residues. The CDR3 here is CASSSTGTGSSLDYEQYF. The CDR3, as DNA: TGTGCCAGCAGCTCAACCGGGACAGGGTCTTCCTTGGACTACGAGCAGTACTTC.

CDR3 coding DNA: TGTGCCAGCAGAACCGCCGGGACAGGGGCTGCAACTAATGAAAAACTGTTTTTT. Its translation: CASRTAGTGAATNEKLFF. The J gene is TRBJ1-4, the V gene TRBV7-8, with 10 bases lining up with TRBD1. Germline lookup yields CDR1 SGHVS and CDR2 FQNEAQ. The CDR3 has 18 amino acids. V was pared by 6 bases and J by 0 bases, with 10 bases of the junction left unmatched.

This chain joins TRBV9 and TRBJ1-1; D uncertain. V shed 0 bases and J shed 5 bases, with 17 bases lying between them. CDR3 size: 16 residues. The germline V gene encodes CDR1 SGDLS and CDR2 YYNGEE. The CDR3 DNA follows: TGTGCCAGCAGCGTAGGGCCCGATTCCCGGGGAACTGAAGCTTTCTTT. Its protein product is CASSVGPDSRGTEAFF.

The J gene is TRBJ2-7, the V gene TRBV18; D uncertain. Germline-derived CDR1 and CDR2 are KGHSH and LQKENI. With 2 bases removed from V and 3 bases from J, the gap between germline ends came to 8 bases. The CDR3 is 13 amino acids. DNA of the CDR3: TGTGCCAGCTCACCAACACAAAACTACGAGCAGTACTTC. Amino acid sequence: CASSPTQNYEQYF.

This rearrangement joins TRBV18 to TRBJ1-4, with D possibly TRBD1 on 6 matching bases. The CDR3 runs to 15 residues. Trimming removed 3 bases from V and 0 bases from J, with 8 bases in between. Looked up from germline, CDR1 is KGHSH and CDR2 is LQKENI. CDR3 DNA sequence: TGTGCCAGCTCACCCTGGACAGCAACTAATGAAAAACTGTTTTTT. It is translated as CASSPWTATNEKLFF. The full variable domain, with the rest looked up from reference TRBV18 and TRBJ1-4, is NAGVMQNPRHLVRRRGQEARLRCSPMKGHSHVYWYRQLPEEGLKFMVYLQKENIIDESGMPKERFSAEFPKEGPSILRIQQVVRGDSAAYFCASSPWTATNEKLFFGSGTQLSVL.

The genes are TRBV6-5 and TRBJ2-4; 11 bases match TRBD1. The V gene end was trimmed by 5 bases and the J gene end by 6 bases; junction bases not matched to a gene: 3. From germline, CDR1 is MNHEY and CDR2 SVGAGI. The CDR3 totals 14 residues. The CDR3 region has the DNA TGTGCCAGCAGTCGGACAGGGGGCTTAAACATTCAGTACTTC. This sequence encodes CASSRTGGLNIQYF.

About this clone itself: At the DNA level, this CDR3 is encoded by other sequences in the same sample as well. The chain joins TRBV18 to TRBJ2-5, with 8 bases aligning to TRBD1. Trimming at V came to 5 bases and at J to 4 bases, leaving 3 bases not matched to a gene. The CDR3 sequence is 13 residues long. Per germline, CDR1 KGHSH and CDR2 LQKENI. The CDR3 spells CASSADRGETQYF. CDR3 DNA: TGTGCCAGCTCAGCAGACAGGGGAGAGACCCAGTACTTC. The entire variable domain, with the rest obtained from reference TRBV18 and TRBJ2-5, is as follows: NAGVMQNPRHLVRRRGQEARLRCSPMKGHSHVYWYRQLPEEGLKFMVYLQKENIIDESGMPKERFSAEFPKEGPSILRIQQVVRGDSAAYFCASSADRGETQYFGPGTRLLVL.

CDR3 in amino acids: CASSLEAGKPSGANVLTF. The CDR3 coding sequence is TGTGCCAGCAGCTTAGAAGCGGGGAAACCCTCTGGGGCCAACGTCCTGACTTTC. The V and J genes are TRBV11-2 and TRBJ2-6, with 7 bases that match TRBD2. Germline values: CDR1 SGHAT, CDR2 FQNNGV. V lost 0 bases, J lost 0 bases, and 5 bases stayed unmatched. This CDR3 comprises 18 residues. The variable domain in full, completed from reference TRBV11-2 and TRBJ2-6, reads EAGVAQSPRYKIIEKRQSVAFWCNPISGHATLYWYQQILGQGPKLLIQFQNNGVVDDSQLPKDRFSAERLKGVDSTLKIQPAKLEDSAVYLCASSLEAGKPSGANVLTFGAGSRLTVL.

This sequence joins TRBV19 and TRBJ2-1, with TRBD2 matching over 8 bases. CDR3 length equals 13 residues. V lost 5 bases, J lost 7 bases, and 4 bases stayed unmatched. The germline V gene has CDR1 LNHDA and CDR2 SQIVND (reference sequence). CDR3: CASSVGLVNEQFF. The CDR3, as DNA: TGTGCCAGTAGTGTGGGACTAGTAAATGAGCAGTTCTTC. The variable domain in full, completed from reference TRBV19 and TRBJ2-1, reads DGGITQSPKYLFRKEGQNVTLSCEQNLNHDAMYWYRQDPGQGLRLIYYSQIVNDFQKGDIAEGYSVSREKKESFPLTVTSAQKNPTAFYLCASSVGLVNEQFFGPGTRLTVL.